A selection of T cell receptor beta chains follows, all from one sample in a study of blood T cell repertoires in COVID-19. Some clones are missing from TCRdb's copy, which holds only in-frame ones; the method was immunoSEQ multiplex PCR. This table has about 97,000 clones, nearly 90% appearing once. Input material: peripheral blood. All receptors come from a man in his fifties or sixties with active COVID-19. The CDR3 runs from the conserved cysteine through the conserved F or W. D genes are given only for firm matches. Some rows mark clone size as missing; the rest say once, few, many or name a class of expanded clone.

CASRTSPGNIQYF TGTGCCAGCCGGACCAGCCCAGGGAACATTCAGTACTTC . TRBJ2-4 TRBV12-3/TRBV12-4 .
CASSPMTVLATNEKLFF TGTGCCAGCTCACCTATGACAGTCCTTGCAACTAATGAAAAACTGTTTTTT . TRBJ1-4 TRBV18 .
CASSGRNSGNTIYF TGTGCCAGTAGTGGCAGGAACTCTGGAAACACCATATATTTT . TRBJ1-3 TRBV19 .
CASSRAGQQETQYF TGTGCCAGTAGTCGGGCGGGGCAACAAGAGACCCAGTACTTC . TRBJ2-5 TRBV19 .
CASLGTGDREQYF TGTGCCAGCCTCGGGACAGGGGATCGCGAGCAGTACTTC once TRBJ2-7 TRBV6-5 TRBD1
CATSEGGLAGPTDTQYF TGTGCCACCAGTGAAGGGGGACTAGCGGGGCCCACAGATACGCAGTATTTT . TRBJ2-3 TRBV24-1 TRBD2
CASSLDSEAFF TGTGCCAGCAGCTTAGACTCTGAAGCTTTCTTT few TRBJ1-1 TRBV7-9 .
CATSRATSQTGAEQYF TGTGCCACCAGCAGAGCGACTAGTCAGACAGGGGCCGAACAGTACTTC . TRBJ2-7 TRBV15 TRBD1
CASSRSFRETQYF TGTGCCAGCAGCCGATCATTCCGGGAGACCCAGTACTTC . TRBJ2-5 TRBV6-5 .
CASRKRDRDSPLHF TGTGCCAGCAGGAAACGGGACAGGGACTCACCCCTCCACTTT . TRBJ1-6 TRBV3-1/TRBV3-2 TRBD1
CASSLVLAATYEQYF TGTGCCAGCAGCTTAGTTCTAGCGGCAACCTACGAGCAGTACTTC . TRBJ2-7 TRBV11-2 TRBD2
CASSQVYLAGGRDTQYF TGTGCCAGCAGCCAAGTTTATCTAGCGGGGGGCAGGGATACGCAGTATTTT . TRBJ2-3 TRBV3-1/TRBV3-2 TRBD2
CASSLGTGFEQYF TGTGCCAGCAGCCTGGGGACAGGGTTCGAGCAGTACTTC . TRBJ2-7 TRBV3-1/TRBV3-2 TRBD1
CASSQSGTGTGTQYF TGTGCCAGCAGCCAATCTGGGACAGGGACGGGGACCCAGTACTTC . TRBJ2-5 TRBV14 TRBD1
CSASVGGRVQYF TGCAGTGCTAGTGTGGGGGGGAGGGTGCAGTATTTT . TRBJ2-3 TRBV20-1 TRBD2
CASSPGGGNTIYF TGCGCCAGCAGTCCAGGGGGCGGAAACACCATATATTTT . TRBJ1-3 TRBV4-1 TRBD1
CAITFRRDTGELFF TGTGCCATTACCTTTCGAAGAGACACCGGGGAGCTGTTTTTT . TRBJ2-2 TRBV10-3 .
CASSATSGSYNEQFF TGTGCCAGCAGCGCGACTAGCGGCTCCTACAATGAGCAGTTCTTC . TRBJ2-1 TRBV2 TRBD2
CASSFFDRDNYGYTF TGTGCCAGCAGTTTTTTCGACAGGGATAACTATGGCTACACCTTC . TRBJ1-2 TRBV28 TRBD1
CSASRSYYEQYF TGCAGTGCTAGTCGCAGTTACTACGAGCAGTACTTC . TRBJ2-7 TRBV20-1 .
CASSYLGRGYTF TGTGCCAGCAGTTACCTGGGGCGCGGCTACACCTTC . TRBJ1-2 TRBV6-2/TRBV6-3 .
CASIPQLGLTEAFF TGTGCCAGCATTCCACAACTAGGGCTCACTGAAGCTTTCTTT once TRBJ1-1 TRBV5-6 .
CAWDAGTGANVLTF TGTGCCTGGGATGCCGGGACAGGGGCCAACGTCCTGACTTTC . TRBJ2-6 TRBV30 .
CASSQVTGTGGLGSPLHF TGTGCCAGCAGCCAGGTGACCGGGACAGGGGGCTTAGGGTCACCCCTCCACTTT . TRBJ1-6 TRBV3-1/TRBV3-2 TRBD1
CASRRDRVAHEQYF TGTGCCAGCAGGAGGGACAGGGTAGCCCACGAGCAGTACTTC . TRBJ2-7 TRBV7-8 TRBD1
CASITRGNTGELFF TGTGCCAGCATCACGCGGGGCAACACCGGGGAGCTGTTTTTT . TRBJ2-2 TRBV5-6 .
CASSYRPLAGGGETQYF TGTGCCAGCAGTTACCGCCCCCTAGCGGGGGGCGGAGAGACCCAGTACTTC . TRBJ2-5 TRBV6-2/TRBV6-3 TRBD2
CASSLVGQGYEQYF TGTGCCAGCAGCTTAGTAGGACAGGGCTACGAGCAGTACTTC . TRBJ2-7 TRBV7-9 TRBD1
CASSLRVFDTQYF TGTGCCAGCAGCTTGCGGGTCTTTGATACGCAGTATTTT . TRBJ2-3 TRBV5-4 .
CASSRTGGFEQYF TGTGCCAGCTCACGGACAGGGGGCTTCGAGCAGTACTTC . TRBJ2-7 TRBV18 TRBD1
CASLAGRERSNSPLHF TGTGCCAGCCTAGCGGGAAGAGAGCGGTCTAATTCACCCCTCCACTTT many TRBJ1-6 TRBV9 .
CASSQIQGIGTEAFF TGTGCCAGCTCACAAATACAGGGAATCGGGACTGAAGCTTTCTTT . TRBJ1-1 TRBV18 .
CASSPPLKGETGELFF TGTGCCAGCAGCCCCCCGTTGAAGGGGGAGACCGGGGAGCTGTTTTTT . TRBJ2-2 TRBV7-9 .
CASSLDFGSNQPQHF TGCGCCAGCAGCTTGGATTTCGGGAGCAATCAGCCCCAGCATTTT . TRBJ1-5 TRBV5-1 .
CASSEQGRSGANVLTF TGTGCCAGCAGTGAGCAGGGCAGGTCTGGGGCCAACGTCCTGACTTTC once TRBJ2-6 TRBV2 .
CASSSTGYETEAFF TGTGCCAGCAGTTCTACAGGGTATGAGACTGAAGCTTTCTTT few TRBJ1-1 TRBV6-5 .
CASSTRGLAGGPIPYEQYF TGTGCCAGCAGCACCCGAGGACTAGCGGGGGGCCCGATACCCTACGAGCAGTACTTC . TRBJ2-7 TRBV5-5 TRBD2
CASSYSRGPGQPQHF TGTGCCAGCAGTTACTCGAGGGGGCCGGGTCAGCCCCAGCATTTT few TRBJ1-5 TRBV6-5 TRBD1
CASSRWAADTQYF TGCGCCAGCAGCCGATGGGCAGCCGACACGCAGTATTTT . TRBJ2-3 TRBV5-1 .
CASSPGVGGTNTGELFF TGTGCCAGCTCACCGGGAGTTGGGGGCACGAACACCGGGGAGCTGTTTTTT . TRBJ2-2 TRBV18 .
CASSIGQGASSNQPQHF TGTGCCAGTAGTATAGGTCAGGGGGCGAGTAGCAATCAGCCCCAGCATTTT few TRBJ1-5 TRBV19 TRBD1
CASLASGGIYNEQFF TGTGCCAGCCTGGCTAGCGGGGGGATCTACAATGAGCAGTTCTTC . TRBJ2-1 TRBV3-1/TRBV3-2 TRBD2
CASRAGTFHNQPQHF TGTGCCAGCAGGGCCGGGACTTTTCACAATCAGCCCCAGCATTTT . TRBJ1-5 TRBV21-1 .
CASSGFSGNTIYF TGTGCCAGTAGCGGGTTCTCTGGAAACACCATATATTTT . TRBJ1-3 TRBV19 .
CASSYDSSNQPQHF TGTGCCAGCAGTTACGACAGTAGCAATCAGCCCCAGCATTTT . TRBJ1-5 TRBV6-2/TRBV6-3 .
CASESLMGQKYEQFF TGTGCCAGCGAATCCCTGATGGGGCAGAAGTATGAGCAGTTCTTC . TRBJ2-1 TRBV11-2 .
CASSQTVGAGGELFF TGTGCCAGCAGCCAAACTGTGGGGGCTGGCGGGGAGCTGTTTTTT . TRBJ2-2 TRBV3-1/TRBV3-2 .
CAWSVLFPKGQGGYGYTF TGTGCCTGGAGTGTTCTATTCCCCAAGGGACAGGGAGGCTATGGCTACACCTTC . TRBJ1-2 TRBV30 TRBD1
CSVGPDSQKSYTF TGCAGCGTTGGTCCAGATTCCCAGAAGAGCTACACCTTC . TRBJ1-2 TRBV29-1 .
CASSATGVTEAFF TGTGCCAGCAGCGCTACAGGGGTCACTGAAGCTTTCTTT once TRBJ1-1 TRBV9 TRBD1
CASSSSPVPGSELFF TGTGCCAGTAGTTCGAGTCCGGTCCCCGGTAGTGAGCTGTTTTTT few TRBJ2-2 TRBV19 .
CASSRGNEQFF TGTGCCAGCAGCCGCGGGAATGAGCAGTTCTTC . TRBJ2-1 TRBV12-3/TRBV12-4 .
CASSQDRRENTEAFF TGTGCCAGCAGCCAAGATCGCAGGGAGAACACTGAAGCTTTCTTT . TRBJ1-1 TRBV3-1/TRBV3-2 .
CASSLTGTGVSGNTIYF TGCGCCAGCAGCTTAACCGGGACAGGAGTTTCTGGAAACACCATATATTTT . TRBJ1-3 TRBV5-1 TRBD1
CASSKGTVDQETQYF TGTGCCAGCAGCAAAGGGACAGTCGATCAAGAGACCCAGTACTTC . TRBJ2-5 TRBV11-2 TRBD1